The 16 T cell receptor beta chains presented below share a single source sample, sequenced in a study of Ad26.COV2.S vaccination and SARS-CoV-2 variants. Treatment reported: 15 to 20 received Ad26.COV2.S at low or high dose, single or two shots; 5 received placebo; per-sample allocation not given. Sampling took place 63 days after the first vaccine or placebo injection. Libraries were prepared by immunoSEQ multiplex PCR; TCRdb keeps only in-frame clonotypes and omits some of them. The data hold about 450,000 clones, with nearly 90% observed a single time. Specimen: peripheral blood, collected in a trial of Ad26.COV2.S vaccine versus placebo. The receptor source for this set is a person aged 18-60 years who received the Ad26.COV2.S COVID-19 vaccine or a placebo.

J is TRBJ2-7 and V is TRBV7-2; D tentatively fits TRBD1 or TRBD2 (6 bases each). Germline V gene data show CDR1 as SGHTA and CDR2 as FQGNSA. V lost 2 bases and J 2 bases, leaving 16 bases between the germline ends. The CDR3 is made up of 16 amino acids. The CDR3 sequence: CASSLSSGGGPYEQYF. In nucleotides, the CDR3 is TGTGCCAGCAGCTTATCCTCCGGGGGCGGACCCTACGAGCAGTACTTC.

V and J are TRBV19 and TRBJ2-5; D perhaps matches TRBD2 (6 bases). Germline-derived CDR1 and CDR2 are LNHDA and SQIVND (reference sequence). The CDR3 is made up of 13 amino acids. The germline V and J ends were trimmed by 5 bases and 1 base, with 8 bases remaining between them. CDR3 DNA: TGTGCCAGTAGTGGACTACGCCAAGAGACCCAGTACTTC. It specifies CASSGLRQETQYF.

This clone was picked up one time. This chain uses TRBV6-2 or TRBV6-3 with TRBJ2-7, with 7 bases that match TRBD2. The CDR3 has 16 residues. CDR1 and CDR2 from the germline V gene are MNHEY and SVGEGT. Losses at the gene ends were 2 bases for V and 4 bases for J; bases not matched to a gene: 11. CDR3 residues: CASSYDSLAVSYEQYV. The CDR3 nucleotides are TGTGCCAGCAGTTACGATAGCCTAGCGGTAAGTTACGAGCAGTACGTC.

The chain couples TRBV21-1 to TRBJ2-7; TRBD2 is the table's D call and was not checked against the DNA. TRBV21-1 is given as a pseudogene. There are 16 residues in the CDR3. The CDR3 nucleotides read TGTGCCAGCAGCCGGGGGCTAGCGGGAGATGACTACGAGCAGTACGTC. It codes for CASSRGLAGDDYEQYV.

J is TRBJ1-1 and V is TRBV7-9, with TRBD1 as a possible D gene (5 bases). CDR3 length equals 15 residues. The germline CDR1 and CDR2 sequences are SEHNR and FQNEAQ (reference sequence). Trimming took off 5 bases at V and 6 bases at J, with 19 bases between the two ends. The CDR3 loop is CASSARDSQYAEAFF. The CDR3 DNA is TGTGCCAGCAGCGCTAGAGACAGCCAGTACGCTGAAGCTTTCTTT.

The rearrangement links TRBV28 to TRBJ2-2; no firm D call. CDR1 is MDHEN and CDR2 is SYDVKM in the germline V gene. The CDR3 is 13 amino acids. In DNA, the CDR3 is TGTGCGATACTGAGCAGTAACACCGGGGAGCTGTTTTTT. Protein sequence: CAILSSNTGELFF.

The genes are TRBV6-5 and TRBJ1-4; no firm D call. The germline V gene has CDR1 MNHEY and CDR2 SVGAGI. V lost 1 base and J lost 4, with 10 bases in between. The CDR3 is 15 residues long. The CDR3: CASSYFPDRNEKLFF. For the CDR3, the DNA is TGTGCCAGCAGTTACTTTCCGGACCGTAATGAAAAACTGTTTTTT.

The chain links TRBV14 to TRBJ2-5, with TRBD2 matching over 8 bases. Germline assignment: CDR1 SGHDN and CDR2 FVKESK. With V trimmed by 5 bases and J by 4 bases, 9 bases remained unmatched. The CDR3 length is 15 residues. The CDR3 bases are TGTGCCAGCAGCTTCCGGGTAGCGGGGATAGAGACCCAGTACTTC. It is translated as CASSFRVAGIETQYF.

The gene calls are TRBV12-3 or TRBV12-4 and TRBJ1-2; unclear D gene. This CDR3 has 11 amino acids. V was shortened by 2 bases and J by 10 bases, with 8 bases between the two germline ends. For the CDR3, the DNA is TGTGCCAGCAGTTTATTCGGGTTCTACACCTTC. This encodes CASSLFGFYTF.

This clone was detected once. At the DNA level, this CDR3 is encoded by other sequences in the same sample as well. The CDR3 here is CASSLEGGTEAFF. CDR3 bases: TGTGCCAGCAGCTTGGAGGGGGGCACTGAAGCTTTCTTT. The chain carries TRBV7-9 and TRBJ1-1, with D perhaps matching TRBD1 (6 bases). The CDR3 is 13 residues long. CDR1 and CDR2 (germline): SEHNR, FQNEAQ (reference sequence). The ends were cut back, 3 bases at V and 4 bases at J, with 9 bases in the middle.

V is TRBV5-4 and J is TRBJ1-6, with 7 bases aligning to TRBD1. This CDR3 is built from 15 residues. The J segment lost 8 bases and the V segment lost 2 bases, leaving 7 bases of the junction unmatched. Germline CDR1 is SGHNT and CDR2 is YYREEE (reference sequence). CDR3 protein: CASSFAGTAHSPLHF. CDR3 sequence (DNA): TGTGCCAGCAGCTTCGCCGGGACAGCTCATTCACCCCTCCACTTT.

V and J are TRBV27 and TRBJ1-6, with 8 bases aligning to TRBD1. J lost 14 bases, V lost 5 bases, and 14 bases had no gene match. Looked up from germline, CDR1 is MNHEY and CDR2 is SMNVEV (reference sequence). This CDR3 contains 15 residues. Written as DNA, the CDR3 is TGTGCCAGCAGTATAAGACAGGGGCGGAGGGGGGCCCTCCACTTT. This translates into CASSIRQGRRGALHF.

The count of this clone is one. V usage is TRBV28 and J usage is TRBJ1-4, with a tentative D call TRBD1 (5 bases). Trimming removed 7 bases at V and 8 bases at J, with 14 bases between. Looked up from germline, CDR1 is MDHEN and CDR2 is SYDVKM. The CDR3 length is 13 residues. The chain's CDR3 is CASNQQGGEKLFF. CDR3 bases: TGTGCCAGCAACCAGCAGGGTGGCGAAAAACTGTTTTTT.

The J gene is TRBJ2-3, the V gene TRBV15; 8 positions agree with TRBD1. Per the germline V gene, CDR1 is LNHNV and CDR2 is YYDKDF (reference sequence). The trim removed 4 bases at V and 1 base at J, leaving 16 bases unmatched. The CDR3 has 19 amino acids. For the CDR3, the DNA is TGTGCCACCAGCACCTGGGGAGGACAGGGTATTTCTGGCACAGATACGCAGTATTTT. As protein: CATSTWGGQGISGTDTQYF.

CDR3 bases: TGCGCCAGCAGCCCTAGACTAGCGGGAGGGAAAGAAACCGGGGAGCTGTTTTTT. Translation: CASSPRLAGGKETGELFF. J is TRBJ2-2 and V is TRBV4-1; the match to TRBD2 covers 14 bases. Germline-derived CDR1 and CDR2 are MGHRA and YSYEKL. The CDR3 extends over 18 amino acids. The trim removed 4 bases at V and 5 bases at J, leaving 9 bases unmatched.

This clone occurred once. The chain combines TRBV5-1 with TRBJ1-6; D remains unclear. The CDR3 is made up of 14 amino acids. Germline V gene data show CDR1 as SGHRS and CDR2 as YFSETQ. V was shortened by 0 bases and J by 10 bases, with 11 bases between the two germline ends. The CDR3 protein is CASSLEVEVSPLHF. The CDR3 DNA is TGCGCCAGCAGCTTGGAGGTGGAAGTGTCACCCCTCCACTTT.